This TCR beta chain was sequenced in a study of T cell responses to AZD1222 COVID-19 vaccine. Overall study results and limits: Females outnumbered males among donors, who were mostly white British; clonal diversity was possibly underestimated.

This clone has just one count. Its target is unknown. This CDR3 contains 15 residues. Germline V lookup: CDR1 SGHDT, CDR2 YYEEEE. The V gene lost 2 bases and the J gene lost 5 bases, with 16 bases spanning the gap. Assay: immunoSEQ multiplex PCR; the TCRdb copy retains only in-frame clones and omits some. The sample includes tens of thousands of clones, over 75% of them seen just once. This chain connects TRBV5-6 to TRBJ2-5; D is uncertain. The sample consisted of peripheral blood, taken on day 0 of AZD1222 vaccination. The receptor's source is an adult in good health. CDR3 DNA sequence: TGTGCCAGCAGCTTACTCACGGGTGCGTGGGAGACCCAGTACTTC. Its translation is CASSLLTGAWETQYF.